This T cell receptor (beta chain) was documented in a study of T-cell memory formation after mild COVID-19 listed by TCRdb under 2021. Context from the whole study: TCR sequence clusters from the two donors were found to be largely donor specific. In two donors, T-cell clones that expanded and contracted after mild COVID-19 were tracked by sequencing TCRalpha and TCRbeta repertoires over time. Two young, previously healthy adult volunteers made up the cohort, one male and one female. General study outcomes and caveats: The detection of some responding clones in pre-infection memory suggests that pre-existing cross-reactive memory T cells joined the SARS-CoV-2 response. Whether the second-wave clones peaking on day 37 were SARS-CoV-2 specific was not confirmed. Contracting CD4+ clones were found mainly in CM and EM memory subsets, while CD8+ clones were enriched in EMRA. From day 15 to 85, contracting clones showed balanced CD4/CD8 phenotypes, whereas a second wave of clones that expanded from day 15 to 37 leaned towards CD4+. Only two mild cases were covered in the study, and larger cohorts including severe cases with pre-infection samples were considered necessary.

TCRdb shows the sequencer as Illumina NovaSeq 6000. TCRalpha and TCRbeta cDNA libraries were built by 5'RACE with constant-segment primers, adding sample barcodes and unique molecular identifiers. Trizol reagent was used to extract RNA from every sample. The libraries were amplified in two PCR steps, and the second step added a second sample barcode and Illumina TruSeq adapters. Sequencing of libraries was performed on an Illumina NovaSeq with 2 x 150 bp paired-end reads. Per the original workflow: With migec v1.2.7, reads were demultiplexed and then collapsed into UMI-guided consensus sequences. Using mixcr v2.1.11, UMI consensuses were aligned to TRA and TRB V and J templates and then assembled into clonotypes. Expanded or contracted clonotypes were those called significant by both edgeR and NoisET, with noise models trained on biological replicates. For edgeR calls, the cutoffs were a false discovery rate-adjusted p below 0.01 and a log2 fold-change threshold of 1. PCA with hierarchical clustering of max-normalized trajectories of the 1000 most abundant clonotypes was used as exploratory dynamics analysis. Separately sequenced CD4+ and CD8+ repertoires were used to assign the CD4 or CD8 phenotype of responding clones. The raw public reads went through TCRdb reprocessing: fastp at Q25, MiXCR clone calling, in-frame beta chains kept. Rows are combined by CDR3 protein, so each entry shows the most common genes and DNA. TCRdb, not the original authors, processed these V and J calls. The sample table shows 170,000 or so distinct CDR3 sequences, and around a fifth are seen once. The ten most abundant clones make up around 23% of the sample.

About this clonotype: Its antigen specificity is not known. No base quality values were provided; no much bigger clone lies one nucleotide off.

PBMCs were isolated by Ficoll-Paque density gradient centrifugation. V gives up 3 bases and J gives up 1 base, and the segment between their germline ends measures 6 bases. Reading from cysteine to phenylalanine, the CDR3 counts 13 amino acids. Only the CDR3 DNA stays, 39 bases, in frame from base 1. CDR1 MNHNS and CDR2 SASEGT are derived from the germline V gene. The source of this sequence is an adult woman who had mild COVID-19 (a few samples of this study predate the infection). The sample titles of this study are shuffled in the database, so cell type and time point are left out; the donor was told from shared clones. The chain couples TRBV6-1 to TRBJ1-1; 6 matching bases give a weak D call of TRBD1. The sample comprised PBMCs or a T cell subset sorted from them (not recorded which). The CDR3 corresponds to CASSEDRNTEAFF. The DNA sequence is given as TGTGCCAGCAGTGAGGACAGGAACACTGAAGCTTTCTTT.